Each of the 19 T cell receptor beta chains below was sequenced from the same sample in a study of blood T cell repertoires in COVID-19. Using immunoSEQ multiplex PCR, the repertoire was profiled, and TCRdb retains in-frame clones only, with some absent. Of some 150,000 clones in the sample, around four fifths were seen once. The sample taken for sequencing was peripheral blood. Receptors were obtained from a human donor in a cohort sampled during active COVID-19.

V is TRBV19 and J is TRBJ1-2; 7 bases are a match to TRBD1. Trimming removed 5 bases from V and 6 bases from J; junction bases left unmatched: 12. Germline CDR1 and CDR2: LNHDA and SQIVND (reference sequence). This CDR3 is built from 15 residues. The CDR3 DNA is TGTGCCAGTAGTGCCAGACAGGGTTTGGTTGATGGCTACACCTTC. Its translation: CASSARQGLVDGYTF.

The chain recombines TRBV10-3 with TRBJ2-1; 8 positions agree with TRBD1. The CDR3 is made up of 14 amino acids. V lost 8 bases, J lost 5 bases, and 8 bases stayed unmatched. Looked up from germline, CDR1 is ENHRY and CDR2 is SYGVKD. The CDR3 coding sequence is TGTGCCATCTTAGTGACAGGGGACCACAATGAGCAGTTCTTC. Translating gives CAILVTGDHNEQFF.

The chain is built from TRBV6-1 and TRBJ1-3; weak D call: TRBD1 (5 bases). Trimming removed 4 bases at V and 0 bases at J, with 10 bases between. This CDR3 comprises 15 residues. Germline CDR1 reads MNHNS; CDR2 reads SASEGT. The CDR3 reads CASSVAQASGNTIYF. CDR3 bases: TGTGCCAGCAGTGTAGCACAGGCCTCTGGAAACACCATATATTTT.

The gene calls are TRBV3-1 (or the pseudogene TRBV3-2) and TRBJ2-1; unclear D gene. Germline CDR1 reads LGHDT; CDR2 reads YNNKEL (reference sequence). The ends were cut back, 0 bases at V and 4 bases at J, with 16 bases in the middle. The CDR3 spans 17 residues. CDR3: CASSQDSVTSAYNEQFF. In DNA form, the CDR3 reads TGTGCCAGCAGCCAAGATAGTGTGACTTCGGCGTACAATGAGCAGTTCTTC.

The gene calls are TRBV7-2 and TRBJ1-5; D gene unclear. Germline assignment: CDR1 SGHTA and CDR2 FQGNSA. Trimming removed 3 bases at V and 3 bases at J, with 3 bases between. This CDR3 has 12 residues. The CDR3 nucleotides are TGTGCCAGCAGCTTCAACAATCAGCCCCAGCATTTT. It yields the protein CASSFNNQPQHF.

The CDR3 sequence: CASSFSVSSYNEQFF. The CDR3 DNA reads TGCGCCAGCAGCTTTTCGGTAAGCTCCTACAATGAGCAGTTCTTC. V usage is TRBV5-1 and J usage is TRBJ2-1; no definite D call. The V end was cut by 2 bases, the J end by 0 bases, with 9 bases between. The CDR3 totals 15 residues. CDR1 is SGHRS, CDR2 YFSETQ, per germline.

This chain uses TRBV7-2 with TRBJ2-1; a possible D gene is TRBD2 (6 bases). Trimming took off 1 base at V and 3 bases at J, with 7 bases between the two ends. The length of the CDR3 is 14 residues. Germline loops: CDR1 SGHTA, CDR2 FQGNSA. This CDR3 reads CASSLVRGYNEQFF. In DNA, the CDR3 is TGTGCCAGCAGCTTAGTGCGGGGCTACAATGAGCAGTTCTTC.

This chain connects TRBV19 to TRBJ1-3; a possible D gene is TRBD1 (6 bases). There are 13 residues in the CDR3. Per the germline V gene, CDR1 is LNHDA and CDR2 is SQIVND (reference sequence). Trimming removed 8 bases from V and 2 bases from J, with 10 bases in between. The CDR3 coding sequence is TGTGCCAGTGAACAGGGAACTGGAAACACCATATATTTT. It encodes CASEQGTGNTIYF.

This clone was recorded only once. The genes are TRBV28 and TRBJ2-1; 9 bases align to TRBD2. The CDR3 sequence is 16 residues long. Germline CDR1 MDHEN, CDR2 SYDVKM. J was trimmed by 7 bases and V by 2 bases; bases with no gene match: 9. Here the CDR3 DNA reads TGTGCCAGCAGTTTAACCGGGACTAGCCCCTTAAATGAGCAGTTCTTC. The encoded protein is CASSLTGTSPLNEQFF.

V usage is TRBV4-1 and J usage is TRBJ2-5, with D unclear. Germline lookup yields CDR1 MGHRA and CDR2 YSYEKL. The CDR3 has 13 amino acids. V was shortened by 5 bases and J by 5 bases, with 12 bases between the two germline ends. This CDR3 reads CASSVTFGETQYF. In DNA, the CDR3 is TGCGCCAGCAGCGTTACTTTCGGGGAGACCCAGTACTTC.

The rearrangement uses TRBV7-3 and TRBJ2-1; TRBD2 matches 13 bases. CDR3 length: 18 residues. CDR1 is SGHTA, CDR2 FQGTGA, per germline. The V gene end was trimmed by 2 bases and the J gene end by 3 bases; junction bases not matched to a gene: 7. The CDR3 protein is CASSLAGGTSGNYNEQFF. For the CDR3, the DNA is TGTGCCAGCAGCTTAGCGGGGGGGACTAGCGGGAACTACAATGAGCAGTTCTTC.

The rearrangement joins TRBV4-1 to TRBJ1-4; D is uncertain. The V gene lost 3 bases and the J gene lost 0 bases, with 5 bases spanning the gap. CDR1 is MGHRA, CDR2 YSYEKL, per germline. The length of the CDR3 is 14 residues. Here the CDR3 reads CASSHPATNEKLFF. In DNA form, the CDR3 reads TGCGCCAGCAGCCACCCAGCAACTAATGAAAAACTGTTTTTT.

The V gene is TRBV7-3, the J gene TRBJ2-1; maybe TRBD2 (6 bases). Germline V gene sequence: CDR1 SGHTA, CDR2 FQGTGA. With 4 bases removed from V and 3 bases from J, the gap between germline ends came to 16 bases. The CDR3 consists of 16 residues. DNA for the CDR3: TGTGCCAGCAGCTCATTCCCCGGCGGGGTCTACAATGAGCAGTTCTTC. This translates into CASSSFPGGVYNEQFF.

In regard to this clone: Other DNA sequences from this sample encode an identical CDR3 as well. CDR3 in amino acids: CASSLGDTEAFF. The CDR3 region has the DNA TGTGCCAGCAGTTTGGGAGACACTGAAGCTTTCTTT. This chain uses TRBV28 with TRBJ1-1; D is uncertain. This CDR3 has 12 residues. Deletions cut 3 bases from V and 3 bases from J, with 5 bases between. Germline lookup yields CDR1 MDHEN and CDR2 SYDVKM.

CDR3: CASSAWTATNEKLFF. DNA of the CDR3: TGTGCCAGCAGTGCCTGGACAGCAACTAATGAAAAACTGTTTTTT. The chain recombines TRBV25-1 with TRBJ1-4; TRBD1 might be the D (6 bases). CDR1 is MGHDK, CDR2 SYGVNS, per germline. The CDR3 sequence is 15 residues long. Trimming pared 4 bases from V and 0 bases from J, leaving 9 bases between.

V gene TRBV5-1 combines with J gene TRBJ2-1, with TRBD1 as a possible D gene (5 bases). V lost 2 bases and J lost 8, with 17 bases in between. The V gene's germline CDR1 is SGHRS and CDR2 YFSETQ. The CDR3 spans 15 residues. The CDR3: CASSLGQAGLDEQFF. CDR3 sequence (DNA): TGCGCCAGCAGCTTAGGACAAGCTGGGTTGGATGAGCAGTTCTTC.

The rearrangement joins TRBV3-1 (or the pseudogene TRBV3-2) to TRBJ1-5; D is unresolved. Germline V gene sequence: CDR1 LGHDT, CDR2 YNNKEL (reference sequence). V was pared by 4 bases and J by 3 bases, with 16 bases between. CDR3 length: 16 amino acids. CDR3 protein: CASSLSSGRANQPQHF. For the CDR3, the DNA is TGTGCCAGCAGCCTCTCGAGCGGCCGGGCCAATCAGCCCCAGCATTTT.

This clone was detected only once. The V gene is TRBV11-3, the J gene TRBJ1-1, with 8 bases that match TRBD1. This CDR3 has 16 amino acids. The junction had 13 bases not matched to a gene; V was cut back by 6 bases and J by 4 bases. The V gene's germline CDR1 is SGHNT and CDR2 YENEEA. This chain's CDR3 is CASSRTGQGGSTEAFF. In DNA, the CDR3 is TGTGCCAGCAGTAGAACCGGACAGGGAGGTAGCACTGAAGCTTTCTTT.

This clone was detected only once. The chain combines TRBV3-1 (or the pseudogene TRBV3-2) with TRBJ2-1; 13 bases line up with TRBD2. The CDR3 sequence is 16 residues long. Germline lookup yields CDR1 LGHDT and CDR2 YNNKEL (reference sequence). V gave up 4 bases and J gave up 8 bases; unmatched junction bases: 8. The CDR3 loop reads CASSRRLAGGLDEQFF. The CDR3 coding sequence is TGTGCCAGCAGCCGCCGACTAGCGGGGGGCTTGGATGAGCAGTTCTTC.